The 18 T cell receptor beta chains listed next were all sequenced from one sample in a study of CD8 T cells in ankylosing spondylitis. Study results and caveats: A TCR beta motif of eight highly homologous variants appeared characteristic of ankylosing spondylitis blood.

These receptors have no identified antigens. TCRdb re-called the 5' RACE reads with MiXCR, one entry per CDR3 protein. The sample contains about 800,000 distinct CDR3 sequences, 10% to 15% of which appear only once. The sequenced sample was blood, either unsorted or a sorted T cell fraction (not recorded which). The source of these receptors is a male donor with ankylosing spondylitis.

This clonotype was seen ten or more times. The chain uses TRBV7-9 and TRBJ2-3, with D perhaps matching TRBD2 (5 bases). CDR1 is SEHNR, CDR2 FQNEAQ, per germline (reference sequence). V was trimmed by 4 bases and J by 10 bases, leaving 12 bases between them. The CDR3 sequence is 12 residues long. The CDR3 nucleotides read TGTGCCAGCAGCTCCACTAGATTCGCGCAGTATTTT. As protein: CASSSTRFAQYF. Using reference TRBV7-9 and TRBJ2-3 for the parts outside the CDR3, the full variable domain is DTGVSQNPRHKITKRGQNVTFRCDPISEHNRLYWYRQTLGQGPEFLTYFQNEAQLEKSRLLSDRFSAERPKGSFSTLEIQRTEQGDSAMYLCASSSTRFAQYFGPGTRLTVL.

The V and J genes are TRBV15 and TRBJ2-1; D not certain. This CDR3 is 14 amino acids long. Between the trimmed V and J ends, which lost 1 base and 8 bases, there was a span of 12 bases. Per germline, CDR1 LNHNV and CDR2 YYDKDF (reference sequence). The CDR3 coding sequence is TGTGCCACCAGCAGAGTCGGCTCAGAGGATGAGCAGTTCTTC. Protein product: CATSRVGSEDEQFF.

The sample holds many counts of this clonotype. The chain employs TRBV24-1 and TRBJ2-1; D perhaps matches TRBD1 (5 bases). The length of the CDR3 is 12 residues. V gave up 7 bases and J gave up 9 bases, with 12 bases separating them. Per germline, CDR1 KGHDR and CDR2 SFDVKD. CDR3 region: CATSSGPGEQFF. The CDR3 DNA reads TGTGCCACCAGCTCAGGGCCGGGTGAGCAGTTCTTC.

The gene calls are TRBV9 and TRBJ2-1; TRBD2 matches at 7 bases. The CDR3 runs 12 residues. Trimming removed 2 bases from V and 13 bases from J; junction bases left unmatched: 6. Germline V CDR1 and CDR2: SGDLS, YYNGEE. CDR3 in DNA: TGTGCCAGCAGCGTTACTAGCGCGATTCAGTTCTTC. It yields the protein CASSVTSAIQFF.

This clonotype was seen many times. The CDR3 DNA sequence: TGCAGCGTCTCTCTTCGACCGGGGTCCTCCTACGAGCAGTACTTC. This translates into CSVSLRPGSSYEQYF. The chain employs TRBV29-1 and TRBJ2-7; perhaps TRBD2 as D (5 bases). Per germline, CDR1 SQVTM and CDR2 ANQGSEA. The V end lost 6 bases, the J end lost 0 bases, and 18 bases lay between the germline ends. The CDR3 has 15 amino acids.

This clonotype was detected many times. This sequence joins TRBV12-3 or TRBV12-4 and TRBJ1-6, with D tentatively TRBD1 (5 bases). This CDR3 has 15 residues. V gave up 6 bases and J gave up 9 bases, with 18 bases separating them. In DNA form, the CDR3 reads TGTGCCAGCAGCCCCACCGGGACCATCGGTTCACCCCTCCACTTT. This sequence encodes CASSPTGTIGSPLHF.

The table lists this clonotype with a few counts. The chain links TRBV29-1 to TRBJ2-3; TRBD2 matches at 11 bases. The CDR3 totals 16 residues. Germline loops: CDR1 SQVTM, CDR2 ANQGSEA. The V segment lost 5 bases and the J segment 0 bases; nucleotides outside the gene matches: 7. The CDR3 DNA reads as TGCAGCGTTTTGACTAGCGGGACCTCTAGCACAGATACGCAGTATTTT. Its protein is CSVLTSGTSSTDTQYF.

There are many counts of this clonotype. The chain uses TRBV15 and TRBJ2-1; 7 nucleotides agree with TRBD2. Per germline, CDR1 LNHNV and CDR2 YYDKDF (reference sequence). The CDR3 contains 17 residues. V was pared by 1 base and J by 2 bases, with 8 bases of the junction left unmatched. CDR3 residues: CATSRGAAGVTYNEQFF. The DNA for the CDR3 is TGTGCCACCAGCAGAGGTGCGGCGGGAGTCACCTACAATGAGCAGTTCTTC.

This clonotype showed up just a few times. The CDR3 DNA reads TGCAGTGCTAGAACAGGGGGCGAACAGCCCCAGCATTTT. It yields the protein CSARTGGEQPQHF. This chain uses TRBV20-1 with TRBJ1-5; 9 positions match TRBD1. The CDR3 sequence is 13 residues long. Germline assignment: CDR1 DFQATT and CDR2 SNEGSKA (reference sequence). The V segment lost 2 bases and the J segment 7 bases; nucleotides outside the gene matches: 3.

This clonotype showed up just a few times. The rearrangement joins TRBV20-1 to TRBJ1-6; tentative D call: TRBD1 (5 bases). Germline loops: CDR1 DFQATT, CDR2 SNEGSKA (reference sequence). The CDR3 spans 16 residues. Trimming took 1 base from V and 0 from J, leaving 10 bases between them. The CDR3 region has the DNA TGCAGTGCTAGAGCAAGGACATTCTCCTATAATTCACCCCTCCACTTT. Amino acid sequence: CSARARTFSYNSPLHF.

The chain couples TRBV21-1 to TRBJ1-2; the table's D call of TRBD1 was not tested on the DNA. TRBV21-1 is listed as a pseudogene. The CDR3 consists of 14 residues. The CDR3 loop reads CASSPTTGVYGYTF. For the CDR3, the DNA is TGTGCCAGCAGCCCTACCACGGGGGTTTATGGCTACACCTTC.

The table lists this clonotype with many counts. The V and J genes are TRBV12-3 or TRBV12-4 and TRBJ1-5; no clear D gene. Between the trimmed V and J ends, which lost 3 bases and 0 bases, there was a span of 6 bases. The CDR3 runs 14 residues. CDR3: CASSFQDSNQPQHF. The CDR3 DNA is TGTGCCAGCAGTTTTCAAGATAGCAATCAGCCCCAGCATTTT.

The chain couples TRBV5-1 to TRBJ2-6; 8 bases are a match to TRBD1. The CDR3 is 16 amino acids. V shed 4 bases and J 3 bases; nucleotides not matched to a gene: 6. CDR1 is SGHRS and CDR2 is YFSETQ in the germline V gene. CDR3 bases: TGCGCCAGCAGCGCACGGACAGGGTTTGGGGCCAACGTCCTGACTTTC. The encoded protein is CASSARTGFGANVLTF.

J is TRBJ2-5 and V is TRBV18; 14 nucleotides line up with TRBD2. Germline V CDR1 and CDR2: KGHSH, LQKENI. The V segment lost 4 bases and the J segment 1 base; nucleotides outside the gene matches: 11. CDR3 size: 19 residues. The CDR3 sequence: CASSQYMGLAGELQETQYF. The CDR3 nucleotides read TGTGCCAGCTCACAGTATATGGGACTAGCGGGGGAGCTCCAAGAGACCCAGTACTTC.

This clonotype came up many times. The rearrangement links TRBV20-1 to TRBJ2-5; D is unresolved. The V and J ends lost 0 bases and 2 bases respectively, with 1 base between them. Germline V gene lookup returns CDR1 DFQATT and CDR2 SNEGSKA (reference sequence). This CDR3 is 11 amino acids long. DNA of the CDR3: TGCAGTGCTAGAGATCAAGAGACCCAGTACTTC. Translating gives CSARDQETQYF.

The chain has TRBV28 and TRBJ2-1, with 13 bases matching TRBD2. Losses at the gene ends were 5 bases for V and 4 bases for J; bases not matched to a gene: 11. The CDR3 covers 18 residues. Germline V CDR1 and CDR2: MDHEN, SYDVKM. The CDR3 coding sequence is TGTGCCAGCAGTCAGGAGGGACTAGCGGGACCCCTTTACAATGAGCAGTTCTTC. Translating gives CASSQEGLAGPLYNEQFF. Full variable domain (rest looked up from reference TRBV28 and TRBJ2-1): DVKVTQSSRYLVKRTGEKVFLECVQDMDHENMFWYRQDPGLGLRLIYFSYDVKMKEKGDIPEGYSVSREKKERFSLILESASTNQTSMYLCASSQEGLAGPLYNEQFFGPGTRLTVL.

This clonotype was picked up many times. This chain links TRBV6-2 or TRBV6-3 with TRBJ1-1; no reliable D call. CDR3 length: 13 residues. V lost 5 bases and J 5 bases, leaving 12 bases between the germline ends. Germline V gives CDR1 MNHEY, CDR2 SVGEGT. The CDR3 bases are TGTGCCAGCAGTCAACAGACGAGGACTGAAGCTTTCTTT. As protein: CASSQQTRTEAFF.

This clonotype was detected many times. The chain has TRBV29-1 and TRBJ1-1; 7 nucleotides line up with TRBD1. The CDR3 totals 14 residues. The V segment lost 5 bases and the J segment 0 bases; nucleotides outside the gene matches: 6. Germline assignment: CDR1 SQVTM and CDR2 ANQGSEA. In DNA, the CDR3 is TGCAGCGTTCCGGACAGGTCGTTGAACACTGAAGCTTTCTTT. Translated, it gives CSVPDRSLNTEAFF.